Below are 27 T cell receptor beta chains sequenced from a single sample in a study of CD8+CD57+ T cells in acquired aplastic anemia. Profiling that covered TCR beta VDJ and CDR3 relied on genomic DNA as its template. MiXCR was run by TCRdb on the reads, yielding one entry per CDR3 protein. The table includes about 130,000 distinct CDR3 sequences, 48% detected once. The sequenced material came from sorted CD4+, CD8+, or CD8+CD57+ T cells (not recorded which) from PBMCs. The receptors come from a human donor in good health, serving as a control.

The CDR3 region has the DNA TGTGCCACCAGAGAACCGGGGACAGGGGACACCGGGGAGCTGTTTTTT. Protein sequence: CATREPGTGDTGELFF. The rearrangement uses TRBV24-1 and TRBJ2-2; TRBD1 aligns across 10 bases. Losses at the gene ends were 7 bases for V and 3 bases for J; bases not matched to a gene: 7. The germline gives CDR1 KGHDR, CDR2 SFDVKD. CDR3 length: 16 amino acids.

This clonotype was observed a few times. This clone may be a read error of a much larger clone one base away. The rearrangement uses TRBV7-9 and TRBJ1-4; 8 bases fit TRBD1. The germline gives CDR1 SEHNR, CDR2 FQNEAQ (reference sequence). CDR3 length: 15 residues. This CDR3 reads CARSSRQGLNEKLFF. CDR3 DNA sequence: TGTGCCCGCAGCTCCCGACAGGGGCTTAATGAAAAACTGTTTTTT.

As for this clonotype: Germline is not matched at one junction end, which may reflect a read error. V usage is TRBV7-6 and J usage is TRBJ2-5; 8 bases fit TRBD2. From germline, CDR1 is SGHVS and CDR2 FNYEAQ. CDR3 length equals 14 residues. The CDR3 protein is CASISGGVLEAQYF. The CDR3 bases are TGTGCCAGCATCAGCGGGGGAGTATTAGAGGCCCAGTACTTC.

The rearrangement links TRBV7-9 to TRBJ1-1; no clear D. V lost 1 base and J lost 7, with 7 bases in between. The CDR3 totals 12 residues. The germline V gene encodes CDR1 SEHNR and CDR2 FQNEAQ (reference sequence). The CDR3 DNA reads as TGTGCCAGCAGCTTAGTGGCAGGTGAAGCTTTCTTT. It translates to CASSLVAGEAFF. Combining the CDR3 with reference TRBV7-9 and TRBJ1-1 gives the whole variable domain DTGVSQNPRHKITKRGQNVTFRCDPISEHNRLYWYRQTLGQGPEFLTYFQNEAQLEKSRLLSDRFSAERPKGSFSTLEIQRTEQGDSAMYLCASSLVAGEAFFGQGTRLTVV.

This sequence joins TRBV25-1 and TRBJ2-1; 7 bases agree with TRBD2. V lost 5 bases to trimming and J lost 8 bases; unmatched junction nucleotides: 6. This CDR3 has 13 residues. Germline V gene sequence: CDR1 MGHDK, CDR2 SYGVNS. This CDR3 is CASSRTSLHEQFF. In DNA, the CDR3 is TGTGCCAGCAGTCGGACTAGTCTACATGAGCAGTTCTTC.

This clonotype came up a few times. This may come from a read error, since a much larger clone is one base off. This CDR3 fails to terminate in the conserved phenylalanine or tryptophan, so it likely reflects a read error. The chain employs TRBV7-8 and TRBJ2-4, with 7 bases aligning to TRBD1. CDR3 size: 15 residues. Losses at the gene ends were 4 bases for V and 7 bases for J; bases not matched to a gene: 10. Per germline, CDR1 SGHVS and CDR2 FQNEAQ. The CDR3 sequence is CASSSPYRGDNIQYS. CDR3 in DNA: TGTGCCAGCAGCTCTCCTTACAGGGGTGATAACATTCAGTACTCC.

This clonotype was seen at least ten times. For the CDR3, the DNA is TGTGCCAGCAGTTCGGGTATTTATGGCTACACCTTC. Its protein is CASSSGIYGYTF. The chain joins TRBV12-3 or TRBV12-4 to TRBJ1-2; the D is unclear. The V gene lost 4 bases and the J gene lost 5 bases, with 8 bases spanning the gap. The CDR3 is 12 residues long.

The CDR3 coding sequence is TGCAGTGCTAGTGGTTCAGGCAGCAACTATGGCTACACCTTC. It specifies CSASGSGSNYGYTF. The chain joins TRBV20-1 to TRBJ1-2; D is undetermined. Trimming removed 3 bases from V and 2 bases from J, with 13 bases in between. CDR1 and CDR2 (germline): DFQATT, SNEGSKA (reference sequence). The CDR3 is made up of 14 amino acids.

This clonotype was seen repeatedly, ten times or more. The chain has TRBV5-5 and TRBJ2-3; 7 bases map to TRBD1. The CDR3 spans 15 residues. The germline V gene encodes CDR1 SGHKS and CDR2 YYEKEE (reference sequence). V lost 3 bases, J lost 1 base, and 5 bases stayed unmatched. The CDR3 DNA reads as TGTGCCAGCAGCTCGGGACAGTTTGGCACAGATACGCAGTATTTT. Its translation: CASSSGQFGTDTQYF.

By its share, this clonotype is medium-sized. The chain joins TRBV15 to TRBJ2-7; TRBD2 aligns across 8 bases. Germline lookup yields CDR1 LNHNV and CDR2 YYDKDF (reference sequence). CDR3 length equals 14 residues. V lost 2 bases, J lost 6 bases, and 6 bases stayed unmatched. The CDR3 reads CATSRPQRGTEQYF. CDR3 nucleotide sequence: TGTGCCACCAGCAGACCCCAGCGGGGGACCGAGCAGTACTTC.

Details on this clonotype: A much larger clonotype is one base distant, so this may be a read error. The chain recombines TRBV20-1 with TRBJ2-7; the D gene is possibly TRBD2 (5 bases). There are 13 residues in the CDR3. Germline loops: CDR1 DFQATT, CDR2 SNEGSKA (reference sequence). The CDR3 loop is CSARGPDSYEQCF. As DNA, the CDR3 is TGCAGTGCACGCGGGCCGGACTCCTACGAGCAGTGCTTC.

The rearrangement uses TRBV12-3 or TRBV12-4 and TRBJ2-2, with a weak D call TRBD2 (6 bases). The CDR3 is 17 amino acids. Trimming took 6 bases from V and 6 from J, leaving 23 bases between them. This chain's CDR3 is CASSPVEGTLMSGELFF. CDR3 sequence (DNA): TGTGCCAGCAGCCCCGTAGAGGGGACTCTAATGTCCGGGGAGCTGTTTTTT.

This clonotype was seen repeatedly, ten times or more. This may be a read error, as it is one base from a much larger clone. The chain is built from TRBV20-1 and TRBJ2-1; 8 positions match TRBD1. CDR1 and CDR2 from the germline V gene are DFQATT and SNEGSKA (reference sequence). This CDR3 is built from 14 residues. The CDR3 protein is CGAYRGSSDNEQFF. Written as DNA, the CDR3 is TGCGGTGCCTACAGGGGGTCATCGGACAATGAGCAGTTCTTC.

This clonotype was counted at least ten times. CDR3 nucleotide sequence: TGCGCCAGCAGCCAAGAGAATTTGGCAGGAGGCCAAGAGCAGTACTTC. It specifies CASSQENLAGGQEQYF. J is TRBJ2-7 and V is TRBV4-1; D perhaps matches TRBD2 (5 bases). The CDR3 totals 16 residues. Trimming took off 0 bases at V and 7 bases at J, with 19 bases between the two ends. Germline assignment: CDR1 MGHRA and CDR2 YSYEKL.

At least ten counts were recorded for this clonotype. This chain connects TRBV19 to TRBJ1-1, with TRBD1 matching 8 bases. Germline V gene sequence: CDR1 LNHDA, CDR2 SQIVND (reference sequence). V lost 7 bases, J lost 1 base, and 17 bases stayed unmatched. The CDR3 consists of 18 residues. DNA of the CDR3: TGTGCCAGTACCGGACTAATTGGGACAGGACCTAAGAACACTGAAGCTTTCTTT. Encoded protein: CASTGLIGTGPKNTEAFF.

This clonotype showed up just a few times. The junction and the germline gene differ at one end; a read error may be behind it. Here the CDR3 reads CGAPARPGELFF. CDR3 nucleotide sequence: TGCGGTGCCCCAGCCCGGCCCGGGGAGCTGTTTTTT. V and J are TRBV20-1 and TRBJ2-2; D unresolved. This CDR3 is built from 12 residues. Germline CDR1 is DFQATT and CDR2 is SNEGSKA (reference sequence).

The table lists this clonotype with many counts. This chain uses TRBV6-5 with TRBJ2-3; the D is unclear. The CDR3 extends over 11 amino acids. V gave up 2 bases and J gave up 9 bases, with 6 bases separating them. Germline values: CDR1 MNHEY, CDR2 SVGAGI. CDR3 nucleotide sequence: TGTGCCAGCAGTTACCACGCAACGCAGTATTTT. This encodes CASSYHATQYF.

The V and J genes are TRBV18 and TRBJ1-1; weak D call: TRBD1 (5 bases). The CDR3 is 14 residues long. The V gene's germline CDR1 is KGHSH and CDR2 LQKENI. Trimming left V 1 base short and J 6 bases short, with 12 bases between. The CDR3 bases are TGTGCCAGCTCACCACAAGGGGAAGCGGCTGAAGCTTTCTTT. Amino acids: CASSPQGEAAEAFF. The full variable domain, its missing parts supplied by reference TRBV18 and TRBJ1-1, is NAGVMQNPRHLVRRRGQEARLRCSPMKGHSHVYWYRQLPEEGLKFMVYLQKENIIDESGMPKERFSAEFPKEGPSILRIQQVVRGDSAAYFCASSPQGEAAEAFFGQGTRLTVV.

This clonotype was picked up many times. The chain uses TRBV7-2 and TRBJ2-3; D not certain. V was trimmed by 5 bases and J by 3 bases, leaving 12 bases between them. Germline V gives CDR1 SGHTA, CDR2 FQGNSA. This CDR3 region has 14 residues. The CDR3 is CASSQTIVTDTQYF. CDR3 bases: TGTGCCAGCAGCCAAACAATCGTAACAGATACGCAGTATTTT.

This clonotype was seen a few times. The rearrangement links TRBV20-1 to TRBJ2-7; D ambiguous. V gave up 3 bases and J gave up 6 bases, with 9 bases separating them. The CDR3 has 11 residues. Germline CDR1 reads DFQATT; CDR2 reads SNEGSKA (reference sequence). The CDR3 sequence is CSASDGPEQYF. As DNA, the CDR3 is TGCAGTGCTAGTGATGGTCCCGAGCAGTACTTC.

This clonotype was counted ten times or more. The chain recombines TRBV11-1 with TRBJ2-6, with a weak D call TRBD2 (7 bases). Germline CDR1 reads SGHAT; CDR2 reads FQDESV (reference sequence). The CDR3 is made up of 20 amino acids. The V and J ends lost 3 bases and 2 bases respectively, with 23 bases between them. The chain's CDR3 is CASSFGRRGGVGPGANVLTF. The CDR3 coding sequence is TGTGCCAGCAGCTTCGGTAGAAGGGGGGGCGTAGGGCCTGGGGCCAACGTCCTGACTTTC.

This clonotype was picked up many times. The rearrangement links TRBV5-1 to TRBJ1-2; D uncertain. The ends were cut back, 2 bases at V and 1 base at J, with 6 bases in the middle. Germline-derived CDR1 and CDR2 are SGHRS and YFSETQ. CDR3 length equals 13 residues. CDR3: CASSFRDNYGYTF. For the CDR3, the DNA is TGCGCCAGCAGCTTCCGGGATAACTATGGCTACACCTTC.

This clonotype was counted many times. V usage is TRBV7-6 and J usage is TRBJ2-7; D tentatively fits TRBD1 or TRBD2 (5 bases each). Germline-derived CDR1 and CDR2 are SGHVS and FNYEAQ. Trimming shortened V by 1 base and J by 4 bases, and 11 bases separated the two germline ends. The CDR3 consists of 14 residues. CDR3 sequence: CASSLGGPQYEQYF. CDR3 sequence (DNA): TGTGCCAGCAGCTTAGGGGGACCTCAGTACGAGCAGTACTTC.

This clonotype was seen ten or more times. This chain connects TRBV7-9 to TRBJ2-7, with D perhaps matching TRBD1 (5 bases). Deletions cut 4 bases from V and 4 bases from J, with 11 bases between. Germline CDR1 SEHNR, CDR2 FQNEAQ (reference sequence). The CDR3 is made up of 13 amino acids. The CDR3 is CASSYSRVYEQYF. The DNA for the CDR3 is TGTGCCAGCAGCTATTCCAGGGTATACGAGCAGTACTTC.

The chain is built from TRBV29-1 and TRBJ2-5; tentative D call: TRBD2 (5 bases). The CDR3 covers 12 residues. CDR1 is SQVTM, CDR2 ANQGSEA, per germline. The V end lost 1 base, the J end lost 2 bases, and 5 bases lay between the germline ends. The CDR3: CSVEGTQETQYF. CDR3 nucleotides: TGCAGCGTTGAAGGGACTCAAGAGACCCAGTACTTC.

This clonotype has ten or more counts. The V gene is TRBV14, the J gene TRBJ1-1; D is uncertain. Trimming stripped 0 bases from V and 0 bases from J, with 2 bases between. From germline, CDR1 is SGHDN and CDR2 FVKESK. This CDR3 has 13 amino acids. CDR3 amino acids: CASSQEVNTEAFF. The DNA for the CDR3 is TGTGCCAGCAGCCAAGAAGTGAACACTGAAGCTTTCTTT.

This rearrangement joins TRBV7-2 to TRBJ2-7, with 10 nucleotides matching TRBD1. Germline V CDR1 and CDR2: SGHTA, FQGNSA. This CDR3 is 15 amino acids long. V shed 5 bases, J shed 3 bases, and the junction held 7 bases outside the gene matches. CDR3 nucleotide sequence: TGTGCCAGCAGCCTGACAGGGGGCGAGGACTACGAGCAGTACTTC. This sequence encodes CASSLTGGEDYEQYF.